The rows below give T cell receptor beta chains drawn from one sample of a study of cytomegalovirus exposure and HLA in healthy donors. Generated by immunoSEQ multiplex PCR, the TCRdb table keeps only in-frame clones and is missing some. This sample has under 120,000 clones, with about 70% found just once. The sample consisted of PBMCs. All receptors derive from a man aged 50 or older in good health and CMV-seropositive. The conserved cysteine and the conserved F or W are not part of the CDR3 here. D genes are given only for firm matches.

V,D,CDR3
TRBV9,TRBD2,ASSVVAGGRVADTQY
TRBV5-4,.,ASSLDAGEAF
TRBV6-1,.,AVGGSTDTQY
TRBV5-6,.,ASSGGGGTEAF
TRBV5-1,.,ASSLAGNNEQF
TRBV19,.,ASSIARVVTGELF
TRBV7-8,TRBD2,ASSSPLAGALSNTGELF
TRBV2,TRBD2,ASMTSGGDTQY
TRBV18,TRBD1,ASSLGTGADTEAF
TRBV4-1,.,ASSQPRRNHEQF
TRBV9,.,ASSDDTPPEDTQY
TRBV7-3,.,ASSSQNGLNEQF
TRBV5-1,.,ASSLQPGNNYEQY
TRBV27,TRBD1,ASRKTGLQEKLF
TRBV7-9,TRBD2,ASSWREGGDTQY
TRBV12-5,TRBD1,ASGSASGTAFSNQPQH
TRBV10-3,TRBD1,AIRGQGEPGEQF
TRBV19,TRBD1,ASSYRTGDILMNTEAF
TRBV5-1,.,ASSLGVTGETQY
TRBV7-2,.,ASSLFLPDTQY
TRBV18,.,ASSPEDMYGYT
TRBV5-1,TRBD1,ASSRTGGTPKYNEQF
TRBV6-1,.,ASSMDLSGSQPQH
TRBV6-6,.,ASSGPGLHNTGELF